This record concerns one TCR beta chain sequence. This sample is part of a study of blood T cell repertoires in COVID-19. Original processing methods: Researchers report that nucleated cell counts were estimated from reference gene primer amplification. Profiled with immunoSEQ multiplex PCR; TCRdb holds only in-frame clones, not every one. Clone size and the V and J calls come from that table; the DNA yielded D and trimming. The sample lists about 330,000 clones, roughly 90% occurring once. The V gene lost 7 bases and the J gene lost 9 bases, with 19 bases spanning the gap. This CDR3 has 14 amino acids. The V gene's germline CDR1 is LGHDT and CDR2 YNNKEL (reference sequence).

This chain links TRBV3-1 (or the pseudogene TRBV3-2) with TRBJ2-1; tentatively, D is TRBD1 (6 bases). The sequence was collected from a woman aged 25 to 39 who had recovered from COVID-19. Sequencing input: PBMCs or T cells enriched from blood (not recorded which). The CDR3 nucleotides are TGTGCCAGCAAGGACAGTATGTTGGACGGTGAGCAGTTCTTC. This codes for CASKDSMLDGEQFF.